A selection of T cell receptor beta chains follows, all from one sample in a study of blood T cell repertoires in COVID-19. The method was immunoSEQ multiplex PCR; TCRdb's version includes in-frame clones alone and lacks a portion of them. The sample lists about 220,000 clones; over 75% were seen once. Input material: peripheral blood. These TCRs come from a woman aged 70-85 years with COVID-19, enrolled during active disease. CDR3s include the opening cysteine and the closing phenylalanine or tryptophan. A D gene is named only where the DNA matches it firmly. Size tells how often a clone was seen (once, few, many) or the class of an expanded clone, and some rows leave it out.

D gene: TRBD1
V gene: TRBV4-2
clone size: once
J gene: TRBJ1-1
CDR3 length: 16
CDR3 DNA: TGTGCCAGCAGCCGAGGCGGGACAGGTTTGAACACTGAAGCTTTCTTT
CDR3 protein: CASSRGGTGLNTEAFF

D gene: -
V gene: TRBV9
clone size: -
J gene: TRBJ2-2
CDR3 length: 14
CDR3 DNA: TGTGCCAGCAGCGTAGCGGGAGACACCGGGGAGCTGTTTTTT
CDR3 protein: CASSVAGDTGELFF

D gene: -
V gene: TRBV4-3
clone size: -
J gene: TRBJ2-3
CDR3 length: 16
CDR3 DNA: TGCGCCAGCAGCCAAGACCAGGATTTTAGCACAGATACGCAGTATTTT
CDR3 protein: CASSQDQDFSTDTQYF

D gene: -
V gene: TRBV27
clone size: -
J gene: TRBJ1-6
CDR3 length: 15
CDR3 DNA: TGTGCCAGCAGTCTCAGGACAGACCTTAATTCACCCCTCCACTTT
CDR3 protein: CASSLRTDLNSPLHF

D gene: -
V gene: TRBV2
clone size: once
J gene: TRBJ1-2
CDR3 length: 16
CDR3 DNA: TGTGCCAGCAGTGAGGTTGCCGGCAGGTCCCTCTATGGCTACACCTTC
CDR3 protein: CASSEVAGRSLYGYTF

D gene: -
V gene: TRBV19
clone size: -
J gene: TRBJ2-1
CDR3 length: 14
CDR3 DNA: TGTGCCAGTAGTATAGGAACCAGGTTCAATGAGCAGTTCTTC
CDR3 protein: CASSIGTRFNEQFF

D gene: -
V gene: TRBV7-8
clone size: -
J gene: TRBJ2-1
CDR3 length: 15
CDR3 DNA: TGTGCCAGCAGCCCGAGGGACACATCCAACAATGAGCAGTTCTTC
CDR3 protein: CASSPRDTSNNEQFF

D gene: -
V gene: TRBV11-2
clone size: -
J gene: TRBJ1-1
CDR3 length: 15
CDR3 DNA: TGTGCCAGCAGCGACGCAGTGAACAGGAATTCTGAAGCTTTCTTT
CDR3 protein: CASSDAVNRNSEAFF

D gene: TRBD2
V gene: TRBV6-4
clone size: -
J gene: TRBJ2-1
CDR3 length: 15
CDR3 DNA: TGTGCCAGCAGAGGACTAGCGGGGGGGCCTAATGAGCAGTTCTTC
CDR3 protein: CASRGLAGGPNEQFF

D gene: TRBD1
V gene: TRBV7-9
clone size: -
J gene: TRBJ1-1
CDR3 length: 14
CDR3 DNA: TGTGCCAGCAGCTTGTACAGGGGTGGCACTGAAGCTTTCTTT
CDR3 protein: CASSLYRGGTEAFF

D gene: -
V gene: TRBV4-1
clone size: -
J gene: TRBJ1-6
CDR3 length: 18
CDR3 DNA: TGCGCCAGCAGCCGAGAAACTACAGGGAGCTCCTATAATTCACCCCTCCACTTT
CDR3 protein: CASSRETTGSSYNSPLHF

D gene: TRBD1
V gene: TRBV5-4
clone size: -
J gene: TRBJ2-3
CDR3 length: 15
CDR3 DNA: TGTGCCAGCAGCAACCGGGACAGGGGCACAGATACGCAGTATTTT
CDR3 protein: CASSNRDRGTDTQYF

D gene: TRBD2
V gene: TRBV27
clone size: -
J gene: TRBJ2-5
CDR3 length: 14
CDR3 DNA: TGTGCCAGCAGTTTCCGGGAGGACGGTGAGACCCAGTACTTC
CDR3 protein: CASSFREDGETQYF

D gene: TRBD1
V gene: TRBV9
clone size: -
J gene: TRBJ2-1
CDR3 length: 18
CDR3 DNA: TGTGCCAGCAGCGCTTTTAGACCGGGACAGGGGACCTACAATGAGCAGTTCTTC
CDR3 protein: CASSAFRPGQGTYNEQFF

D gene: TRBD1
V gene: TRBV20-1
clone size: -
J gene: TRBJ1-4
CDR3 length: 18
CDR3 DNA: TGCAGTGCTAGTCCCAGGACAGGGGTAGGACTAACTAATGAAAAACTGTTTTTT
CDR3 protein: CSASPRTGVGLTNEKLFF

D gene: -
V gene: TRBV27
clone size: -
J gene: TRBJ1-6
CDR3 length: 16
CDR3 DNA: TGTGCCAGCAGTTCAGCGGGCAGGGCCCGGGGTTCACCCCTCCACTTT
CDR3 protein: CASSSAGRARGSPLHF

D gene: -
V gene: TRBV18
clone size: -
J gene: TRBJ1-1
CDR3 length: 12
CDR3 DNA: TGTGCCAGCTCACCCAGGAACACTGAAGCTTTCTTT
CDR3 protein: CASSPRNTEAFF

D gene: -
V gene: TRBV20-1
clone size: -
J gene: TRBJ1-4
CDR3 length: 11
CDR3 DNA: TGCAGCTCCGATAGGGGGGAAAAACTGTTTTTT
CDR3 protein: CSSDRGEKLFF

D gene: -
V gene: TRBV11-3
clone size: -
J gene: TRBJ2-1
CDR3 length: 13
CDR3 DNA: TGTGCCTCGGCGAGAGGGGCGGGGAATGAGCAGTTCTTC
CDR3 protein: CASARGAGNEQFF

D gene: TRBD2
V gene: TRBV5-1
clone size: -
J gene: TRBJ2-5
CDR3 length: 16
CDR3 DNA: TGCGCCAGCAGCTGGACTAGCGGGGGACAGGGAGAGACCCAGTACTTC
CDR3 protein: CASSWTSGGQGETQYF

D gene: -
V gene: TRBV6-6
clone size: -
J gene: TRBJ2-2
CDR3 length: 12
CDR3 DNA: TGTGCCAGCAGCCCCCCAGGGGGGGAGCTGTTTTTT
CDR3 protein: CASSPPGGELFF

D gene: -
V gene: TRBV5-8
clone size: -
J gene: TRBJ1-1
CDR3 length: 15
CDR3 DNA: TGTGCCAGCAGCTTGGCAGGGCTAATGAACACTGAAGCTTTCTTT
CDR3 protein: CASSLAGLMNTEAFF

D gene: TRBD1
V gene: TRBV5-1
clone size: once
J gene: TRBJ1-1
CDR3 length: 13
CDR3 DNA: TGCGCCAGCACCACAGGGGGCAACACTGAAGCTTTCTTT
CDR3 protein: CASTTGGNTEAFF

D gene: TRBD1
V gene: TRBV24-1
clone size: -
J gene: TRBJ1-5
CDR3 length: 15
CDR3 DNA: TGTGCCACCAGAGGGGGGACAGGGGATGCTCAGCCCCAGCATTTT
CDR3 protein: CATRGGTGDAQPQHF

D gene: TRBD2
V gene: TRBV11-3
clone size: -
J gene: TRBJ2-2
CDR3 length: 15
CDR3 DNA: TGTGCCAGCAGCCGGGGGGGAACGAACACCGGGGAGCTGTTTTTT
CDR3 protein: CASSRGGTNTGELFF

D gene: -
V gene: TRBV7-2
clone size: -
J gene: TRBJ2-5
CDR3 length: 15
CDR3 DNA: TGTGCCAGCAGCAATCAGCTAGCGTACCAAGAGACCCAGTACTTC
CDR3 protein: CASSNQLAYQETQYF

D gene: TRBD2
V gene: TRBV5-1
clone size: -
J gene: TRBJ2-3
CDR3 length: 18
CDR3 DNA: TGCGCCAGCAGCTTGGTAACTGGCGGGGGTAATCAAGCAGATACGCAGTATTTT
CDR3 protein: CASSLVTGGGNQADTQYF

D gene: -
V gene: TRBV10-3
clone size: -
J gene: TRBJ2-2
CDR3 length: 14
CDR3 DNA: TGTGCCATCAGTGAAGGGACTTACACCGGGGAGCTGTTTTTT
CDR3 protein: CAISEGTYTGELFF

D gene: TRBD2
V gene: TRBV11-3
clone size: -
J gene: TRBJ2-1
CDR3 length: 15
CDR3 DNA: TGTGCCAGCAGCTTAGATGCGGGGGGGGGAGATGAGCAGTTCTTC
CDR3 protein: CASSLDAGGGDEQFF

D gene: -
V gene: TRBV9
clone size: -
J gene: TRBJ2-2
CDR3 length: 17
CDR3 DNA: TGTGCCAGCAGCGTCTTGGGTTGGCGGGCGAACACCGGGGAGCTGTTTTTT
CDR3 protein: CASSVLGWRANTGELFF

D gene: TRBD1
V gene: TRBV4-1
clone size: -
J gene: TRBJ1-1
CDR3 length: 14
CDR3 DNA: TGCGCCAGCAGCCCAGGGGGACATAACACTGAAGCTTTCTTT
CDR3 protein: CASSPGGHNTEAFF

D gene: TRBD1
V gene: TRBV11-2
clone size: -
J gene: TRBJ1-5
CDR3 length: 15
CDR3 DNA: TGTGCCAGCAGCCCAAGGGACAGCCCCAATCAGCCCCAGCATTTT
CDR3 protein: CASSPRDSPNQPQHF

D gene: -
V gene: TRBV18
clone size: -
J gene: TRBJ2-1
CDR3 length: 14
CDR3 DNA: TGTGCCAGCTCACCCCCTTTAACTAGCAATGAGCAGTTCTTC
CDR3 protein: CASSPPLTSNEQFF

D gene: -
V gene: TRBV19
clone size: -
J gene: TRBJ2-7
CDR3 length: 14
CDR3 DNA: TGTGCCAGTAGTACCTCTCCGGGAGTATACGAGCAGTACTTC
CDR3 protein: CASSTSPGVYEQYF

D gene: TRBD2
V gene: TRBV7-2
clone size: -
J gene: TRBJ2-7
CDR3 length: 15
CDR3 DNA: TGTGCCAGCAGCCCCTCGACTAGCGGAGGCTACGAGCAGTACTTC
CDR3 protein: CASSPSTSGGYEQYF

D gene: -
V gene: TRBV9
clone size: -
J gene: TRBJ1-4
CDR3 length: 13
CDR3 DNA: TGTGCCAGCAGCGTAGGCGTGGAGGAAAAACTGTTTTTT
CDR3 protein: CASSVGVEEKLFF

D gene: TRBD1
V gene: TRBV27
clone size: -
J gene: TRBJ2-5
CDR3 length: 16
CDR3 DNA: TGTGCCAGCAGTTCTCAGGGGGCAGGGGTGGGGGAGACCCAGTACTTC
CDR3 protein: CASSSQGAGVGETQYF

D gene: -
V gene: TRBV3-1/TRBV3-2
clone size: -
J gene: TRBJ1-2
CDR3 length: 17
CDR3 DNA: TGTGCCAGCAGCCAACCTCTTGGACGGGGGGCCGACTATGGCTACACCTTC
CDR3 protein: CASSQPLGRGADYGYTF

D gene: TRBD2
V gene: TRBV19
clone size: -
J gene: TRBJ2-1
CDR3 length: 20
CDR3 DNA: TGTGCCAGTAGTATCCTACCGGGACTAGCGGGGGGCTCAGGCCTAAATGAGCAGTTCTTC
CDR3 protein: CASSILPGLAGGSGLNEQFF

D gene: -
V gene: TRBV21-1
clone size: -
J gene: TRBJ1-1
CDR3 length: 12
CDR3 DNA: TGTGCCAGCAGCTCCCCCAAGCCGGGGGTACCCTTT
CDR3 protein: CASSSPKPGVPF

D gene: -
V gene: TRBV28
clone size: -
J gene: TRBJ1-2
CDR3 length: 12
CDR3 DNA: TGTGCCAGCACTTATTCTAACTATGGCTACACCTTC
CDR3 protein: CASTYSNYGYTF

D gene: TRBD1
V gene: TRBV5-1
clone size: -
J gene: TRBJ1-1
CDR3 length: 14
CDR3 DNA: TGCGCCAGCAGCCCCCAGGGGGCGAACACTGAAGCTTTCTTT
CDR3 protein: CASSPQGANTEAFF

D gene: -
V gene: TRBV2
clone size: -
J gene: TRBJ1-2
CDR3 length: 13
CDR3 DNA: TGTGCCAGCAGTGAGGGCCACATCGGGGACTACACCTTC
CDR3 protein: CASSEGHIGDYTF

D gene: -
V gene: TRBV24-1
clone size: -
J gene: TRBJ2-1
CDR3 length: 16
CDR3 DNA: TGTGCCACCAGTGATTCCACAGGACCCGAGTACAATGAGCAGTTCTTC
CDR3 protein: CATSDSTGPEYNEQFF

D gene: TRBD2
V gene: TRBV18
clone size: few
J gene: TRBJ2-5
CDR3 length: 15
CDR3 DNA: TGTGCCAGCTCACCCAGCGGGAGCCATGAAGAGACCCAGTACTTC
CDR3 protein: CASSPSGSHEETQYF

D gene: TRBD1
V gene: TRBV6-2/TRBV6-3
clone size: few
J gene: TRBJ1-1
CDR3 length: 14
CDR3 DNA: TGTGCCAGCAGTAAACGACAGGGGGGCACTGAAGCTTTCTTT
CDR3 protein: CASSKRQGGTEAFF

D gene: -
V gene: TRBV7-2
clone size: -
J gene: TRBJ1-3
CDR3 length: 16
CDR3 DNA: TGTGCCAGCAGCTTCGCGATGGGGAGCTCGGGAAACACCATATATTTT
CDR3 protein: CASSFAMGSSGNTIYF

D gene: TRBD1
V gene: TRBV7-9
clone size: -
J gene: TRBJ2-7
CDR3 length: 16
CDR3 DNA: TGTGCCAGCAGCCCGGGACAGGGTTCTATCTCCTACGAGCAGTACTTC
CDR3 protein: CASSPGQGSISYEQYF

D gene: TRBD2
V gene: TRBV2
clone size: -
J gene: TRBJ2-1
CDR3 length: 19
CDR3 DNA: TGTGCCAGCAATCGTCCGGGACTAGCGGGGGCGAGCTCCTACAATGAGCAGTTCTTC
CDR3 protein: CASNRPGLAGASSYNEQFF

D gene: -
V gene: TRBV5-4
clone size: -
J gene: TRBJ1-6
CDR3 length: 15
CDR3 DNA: TGTGCCAGCAGCTTGGCCTTAGGGGCCAATTCACCCCTCCACTTT
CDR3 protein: CASSLALGANSPLHF